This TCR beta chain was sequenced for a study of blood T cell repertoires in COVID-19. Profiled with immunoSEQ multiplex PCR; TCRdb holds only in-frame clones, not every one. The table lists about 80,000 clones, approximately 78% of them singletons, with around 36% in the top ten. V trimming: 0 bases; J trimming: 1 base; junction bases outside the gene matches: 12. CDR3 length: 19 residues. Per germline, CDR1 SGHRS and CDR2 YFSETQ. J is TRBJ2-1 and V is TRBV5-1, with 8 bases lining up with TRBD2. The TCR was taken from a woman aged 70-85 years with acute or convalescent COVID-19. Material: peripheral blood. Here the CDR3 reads CASSLAGGRASGSYNEQFF. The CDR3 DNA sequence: TGCGCCAGCAGCTTGGCCGGGGGAAGGGCTAGCGGGTCCTACAATGAGCAGTTCTTC.